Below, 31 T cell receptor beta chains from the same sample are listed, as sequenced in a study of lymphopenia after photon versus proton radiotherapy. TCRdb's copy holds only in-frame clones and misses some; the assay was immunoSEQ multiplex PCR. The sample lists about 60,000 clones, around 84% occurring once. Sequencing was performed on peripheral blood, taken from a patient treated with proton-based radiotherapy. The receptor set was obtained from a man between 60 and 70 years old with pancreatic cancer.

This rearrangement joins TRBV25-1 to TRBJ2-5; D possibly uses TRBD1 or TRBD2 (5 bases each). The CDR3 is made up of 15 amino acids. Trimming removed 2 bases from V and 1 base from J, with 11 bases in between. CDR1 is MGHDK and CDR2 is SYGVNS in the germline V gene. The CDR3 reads CASSEARGSQETQYF. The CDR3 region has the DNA TGTGCCAGCAGTGAAGCCCGGGGCAGCCAAGAGACCCAGTACTTC.

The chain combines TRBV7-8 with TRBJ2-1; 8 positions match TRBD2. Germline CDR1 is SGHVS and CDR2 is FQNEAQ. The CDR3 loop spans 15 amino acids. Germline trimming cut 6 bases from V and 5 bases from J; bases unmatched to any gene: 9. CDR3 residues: CASRRSGRLDNEQFF. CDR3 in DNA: TGTGCCAGCAGAAGGAGCGGGAGATTAGACAATGAGCAGTTCTTC. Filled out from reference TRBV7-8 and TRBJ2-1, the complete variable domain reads GAGVSQSPRYKVAKRGQDVALRCDPISGHVSLFWYQQALGQGPEFLTYFQNEAQLDKSGLPSDRFFAERPEGSVSTLKIQRTQQEDSAVYLCASRRSGRLDNEQFFGPGTRLTVL.

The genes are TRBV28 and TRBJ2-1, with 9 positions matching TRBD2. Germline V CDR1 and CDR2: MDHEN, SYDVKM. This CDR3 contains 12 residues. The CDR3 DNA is TGTCGATCCGGGACTAGCCAAGGGGGGCAGTTCTTC. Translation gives CRSGTSQGGQFF.

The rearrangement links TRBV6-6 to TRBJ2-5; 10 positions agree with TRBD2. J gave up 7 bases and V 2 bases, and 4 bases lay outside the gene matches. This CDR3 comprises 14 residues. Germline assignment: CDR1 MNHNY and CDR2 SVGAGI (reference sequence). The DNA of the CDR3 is TGTGCCAGCAGTTACGTAGCGGGAGGCGGGACCCAGTACTTC. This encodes CASSYVAGGGTQYF.

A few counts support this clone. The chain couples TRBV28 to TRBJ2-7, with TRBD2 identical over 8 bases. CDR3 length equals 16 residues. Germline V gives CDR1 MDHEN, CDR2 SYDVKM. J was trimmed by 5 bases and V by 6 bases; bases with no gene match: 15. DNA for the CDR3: TGTGCCAGCAGCCCCCCGACGGGAGGGGAAGGGGACGAGCAGTACTTC. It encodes CASSPPTGGEGDEQYF. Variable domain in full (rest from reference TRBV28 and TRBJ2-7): DVKVTQSSRYLVKRTGEKVFLECVQDMDHENMFWYRQDPGLGLRLIYFSYDVKMKEKGDIPEGYSVSREKKERFSLILESASTNQTSMYLCASSPPTGGEGDEQYFGPGTRLTVT.

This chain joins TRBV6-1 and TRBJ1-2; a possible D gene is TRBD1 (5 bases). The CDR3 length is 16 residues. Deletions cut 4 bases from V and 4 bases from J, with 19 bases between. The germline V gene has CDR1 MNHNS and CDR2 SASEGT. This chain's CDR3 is CASSADTRTGGYGYTF. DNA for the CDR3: TGTGCCAGCAGTGCGGACACTCGAACCGGGGGCTATGGCTACACCTTC.

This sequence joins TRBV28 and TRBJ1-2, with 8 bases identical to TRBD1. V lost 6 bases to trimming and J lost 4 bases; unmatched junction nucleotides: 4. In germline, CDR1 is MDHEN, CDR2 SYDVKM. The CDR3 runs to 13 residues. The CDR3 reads CASSTRGPYGYTF. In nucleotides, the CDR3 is TGTGCCAGCAGCACCAGGGGGCCCTATGGCTACACCTTC.

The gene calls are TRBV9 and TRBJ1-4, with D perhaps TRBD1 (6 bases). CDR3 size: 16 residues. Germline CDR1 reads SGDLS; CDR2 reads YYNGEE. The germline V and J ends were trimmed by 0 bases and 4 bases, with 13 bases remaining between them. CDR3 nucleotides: TGTGCCAGCAGCGTAGCTGGGGGGGGCCTTAATGAAAAACTGTTTTTT. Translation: CASSVAGGGLNEKLFF.

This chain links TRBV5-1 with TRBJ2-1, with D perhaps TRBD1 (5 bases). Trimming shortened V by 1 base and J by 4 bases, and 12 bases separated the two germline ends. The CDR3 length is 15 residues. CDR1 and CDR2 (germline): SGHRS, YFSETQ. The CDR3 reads CASSLTQGRYNEQFF. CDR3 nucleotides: TGCGCCAGCAGCTTGACCCAGGGCCGGTACAATGAGCAGTTCTTC.

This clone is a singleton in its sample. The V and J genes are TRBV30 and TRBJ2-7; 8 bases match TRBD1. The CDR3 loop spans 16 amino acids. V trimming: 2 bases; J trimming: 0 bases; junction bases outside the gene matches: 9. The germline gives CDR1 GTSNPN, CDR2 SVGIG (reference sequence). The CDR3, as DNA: TGTGCCTGGAGTTCATACCCGACAGGGGACTCCTACGAGCAGTACTTC. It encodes CAWSSYPTGDSYEQYF.

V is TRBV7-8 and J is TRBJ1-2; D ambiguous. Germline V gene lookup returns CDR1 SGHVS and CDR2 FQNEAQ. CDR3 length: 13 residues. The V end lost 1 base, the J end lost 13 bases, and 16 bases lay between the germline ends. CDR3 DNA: TGTGCCAGCAGCTTAGGACTGCAGTTGGGTTGCACCTTC. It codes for CASSLGLQLGCTF.

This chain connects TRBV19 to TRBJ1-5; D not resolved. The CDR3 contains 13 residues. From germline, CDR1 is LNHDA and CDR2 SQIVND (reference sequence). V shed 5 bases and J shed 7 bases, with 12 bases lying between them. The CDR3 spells CASSPVSGQPQHF. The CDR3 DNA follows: TGTGCCAGTAGTCCCGTTTCGGGCCAGCCCCAGCATTTT.

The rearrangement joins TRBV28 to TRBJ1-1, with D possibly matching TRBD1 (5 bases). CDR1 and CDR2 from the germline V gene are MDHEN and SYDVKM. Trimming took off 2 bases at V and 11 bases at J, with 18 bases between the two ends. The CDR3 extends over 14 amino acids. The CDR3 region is CASSLIQGIREAFF. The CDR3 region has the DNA TGTGCCAGCAGTTTAATCCAGGGCATACGTGAGGCTTTCTTT.

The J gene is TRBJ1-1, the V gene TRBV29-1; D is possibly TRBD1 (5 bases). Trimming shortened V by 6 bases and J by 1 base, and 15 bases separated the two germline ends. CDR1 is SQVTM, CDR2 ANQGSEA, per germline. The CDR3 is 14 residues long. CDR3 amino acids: CSVGRIDTNTEAFF. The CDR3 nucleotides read TGCAGCGTGGGACGAATAGATACGAACACTGAAGCTTTCTTT.

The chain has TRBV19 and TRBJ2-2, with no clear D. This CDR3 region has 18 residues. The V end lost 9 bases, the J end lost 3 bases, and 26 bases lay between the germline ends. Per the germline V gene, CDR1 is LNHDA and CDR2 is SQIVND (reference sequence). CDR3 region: CASLRSTVSLRDTGELFF. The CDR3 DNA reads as TGTGCCAGCCTGCGCTCTACGGTGTCGTTAAGGGACACCGGGGAGCTGTTTTTT.

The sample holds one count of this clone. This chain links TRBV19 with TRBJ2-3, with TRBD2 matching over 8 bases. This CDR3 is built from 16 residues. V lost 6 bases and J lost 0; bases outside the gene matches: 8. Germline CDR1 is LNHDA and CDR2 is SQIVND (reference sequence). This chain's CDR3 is CASRLRTSSSTDTQYF. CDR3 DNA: TGTGCCAGTAGACTACGGACTAGCTCCAGCACAGATACGCAGTATTTT.

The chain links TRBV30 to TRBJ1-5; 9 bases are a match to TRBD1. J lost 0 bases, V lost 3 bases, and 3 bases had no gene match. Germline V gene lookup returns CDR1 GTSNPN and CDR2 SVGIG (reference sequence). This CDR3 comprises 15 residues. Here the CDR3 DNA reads TGTGCCTGGAGCGGGACAGGGAATAGCAATCAGCCCCAGCATTTT. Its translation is CAWSGTGNSNQPQHF.

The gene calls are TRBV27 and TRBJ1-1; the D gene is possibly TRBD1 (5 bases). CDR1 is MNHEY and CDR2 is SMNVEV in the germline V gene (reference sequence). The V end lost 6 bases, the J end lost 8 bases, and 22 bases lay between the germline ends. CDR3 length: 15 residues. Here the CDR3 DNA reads TGTGCCAGCAGGGGGCTAGGGACCGGCGAGGAGGAAGCTTTCTTT. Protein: CASRGLGTGEEEAFF.

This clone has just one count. The CDR3 nucleotides are TGTGCCAGCAGCTCGCCGGGACTAGCGGGAGGCGGGTCGTCATACAATGAGCAGTTCTTC. This encodes CASSSPGLAGGGSSYNEQFF. V gene TRBV5-4 combines with J gene TRBJ2-1; 15 bases align to TRBD2. The CDR3 has 20 amino acids. Germline CDR1 SGHNT, CDR2 YYREEE (reference sequence). With 3 bases clipped from V and 4 bases from J, the junction kept 14 bases outside the gene matches.

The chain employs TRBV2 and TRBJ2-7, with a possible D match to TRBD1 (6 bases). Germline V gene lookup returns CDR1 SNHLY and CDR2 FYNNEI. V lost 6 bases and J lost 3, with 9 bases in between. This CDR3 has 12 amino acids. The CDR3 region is CASSVDSYEQYF. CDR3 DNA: TGTGCCAGCAGCGTGGACAGCTACGAGCAGTACTTC.

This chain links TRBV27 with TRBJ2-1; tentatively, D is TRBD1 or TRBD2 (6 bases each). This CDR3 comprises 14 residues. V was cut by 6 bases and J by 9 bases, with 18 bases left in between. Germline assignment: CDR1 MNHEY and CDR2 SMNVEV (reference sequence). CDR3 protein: CASRLVSGAGEQFF. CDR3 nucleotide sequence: TGTGCCAGCAGGCTAGTTTCGGGGGCTGGTGAGCAGTTCTTC.

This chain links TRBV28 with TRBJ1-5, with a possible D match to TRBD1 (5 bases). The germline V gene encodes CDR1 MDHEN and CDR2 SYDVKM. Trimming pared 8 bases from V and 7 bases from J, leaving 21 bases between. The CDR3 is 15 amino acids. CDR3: CASVTGQGISQPQHF. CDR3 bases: TGTGCCAGCGTCACGGGGCAGGGTATCAGCCAGCCCCAGCATTTT.

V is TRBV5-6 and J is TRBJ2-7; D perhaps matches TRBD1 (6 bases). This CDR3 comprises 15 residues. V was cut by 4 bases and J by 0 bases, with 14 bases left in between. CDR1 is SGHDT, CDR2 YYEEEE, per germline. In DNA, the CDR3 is TGTGCCAGCAGCCGCGGACAGTTAAACTCCTACGAGCAGTACTTC. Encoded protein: CASSRGQLNSYEQYF. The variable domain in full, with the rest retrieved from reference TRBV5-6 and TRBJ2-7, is DAGVTQSPTHLIKTRGQQVTLRCSPKSGHDTVSWYQQALGQGPQFIFQYYEEEERQRGNFPDRFSGHQFPNYSSELNVNALLLGDSALYLCASSRGQLNSYEQYFGPGTRLTVT.

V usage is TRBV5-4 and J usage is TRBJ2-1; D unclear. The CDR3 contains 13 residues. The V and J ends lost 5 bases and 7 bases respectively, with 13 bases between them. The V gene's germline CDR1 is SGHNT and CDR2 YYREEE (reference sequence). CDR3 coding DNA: TGTGCCAGCAGACGTGAGACTGAAAATGAGCAGTTCTTC. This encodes CASRRETENEQFF. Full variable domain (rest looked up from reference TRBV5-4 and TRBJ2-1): ETGVTQSPTHLIKTRGQQVTLRCSSQSGHNTVSWYQQALGQGPQFIFQYYREEENGRGNFPPRFSGLQFPNYSSELNVNALELDDSALYLCASRRETENEQFFGPGTRLTVL.

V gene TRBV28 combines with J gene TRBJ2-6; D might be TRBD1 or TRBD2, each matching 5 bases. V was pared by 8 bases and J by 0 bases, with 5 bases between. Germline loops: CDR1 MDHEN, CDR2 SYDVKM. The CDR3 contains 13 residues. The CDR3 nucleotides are TGTGCCAGCGGGGGCTCTGGGGCCAACGTCCTGACTTTC. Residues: CASGGSGANVLTF.

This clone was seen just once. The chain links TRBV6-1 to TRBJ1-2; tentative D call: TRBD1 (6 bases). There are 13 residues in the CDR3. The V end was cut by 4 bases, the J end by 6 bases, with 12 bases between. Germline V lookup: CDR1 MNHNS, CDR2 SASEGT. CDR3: CASSVQGLDGYTF. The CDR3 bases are TGTGCCAGCAGTGTACAGGGCCTCGATGGCTACACCTTC.

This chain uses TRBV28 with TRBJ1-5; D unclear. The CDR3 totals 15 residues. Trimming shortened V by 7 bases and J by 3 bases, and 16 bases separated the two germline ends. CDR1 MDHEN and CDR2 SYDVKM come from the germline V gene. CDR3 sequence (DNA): TGTGCCAGCACCCGGGTCGGAGATAACAATCAGCCCCAGCATTTT. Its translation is CASTRVGDNNQPQHF.

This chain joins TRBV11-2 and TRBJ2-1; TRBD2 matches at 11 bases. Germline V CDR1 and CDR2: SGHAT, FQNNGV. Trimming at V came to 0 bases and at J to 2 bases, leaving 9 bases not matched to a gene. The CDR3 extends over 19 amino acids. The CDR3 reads CASSLDEKGLADTYNEQFF. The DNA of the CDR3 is TGTGCCAGCAGCTTAGATGAGAAGGGACTAGCGGATACCTACAATGAGCAGTTCTTC.

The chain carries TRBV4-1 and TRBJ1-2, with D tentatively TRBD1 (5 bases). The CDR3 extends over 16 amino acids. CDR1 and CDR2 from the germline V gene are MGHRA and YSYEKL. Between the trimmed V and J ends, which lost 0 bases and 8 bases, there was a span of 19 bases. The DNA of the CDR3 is TGCGCCAGCAGCCAAGATTCCGCCAGCTGGGGGACGGGCTACACCTTC. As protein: CASSQDSASWGTGYTF.

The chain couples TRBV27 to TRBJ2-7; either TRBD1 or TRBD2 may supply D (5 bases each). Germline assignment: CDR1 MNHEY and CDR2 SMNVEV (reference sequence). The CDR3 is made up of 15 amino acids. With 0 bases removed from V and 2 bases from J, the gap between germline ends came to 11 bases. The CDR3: CASSLSWGTPYEQYF. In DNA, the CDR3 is TGTGCCAGCAGTTTATCGTGGGGGACCCCCTACGAGCAGTACTTC.

In DNA, the CDR3 is TGTGCCACCAGCAGAGTAGGCGGCAGGGGTACGGAGACCCAGTACTTC. It specifies CATSRVGGRGTETQYF. The rearrangement uses TRBV15 and TRBJ2-5; the D gene is possibly TRBD1 (6 bases). Germline V gene data show CDR1 as LNHNV and CDR2 as YYDKDF (reference sequence). V was shortened by 1 base and J by 5 bases, with 17 bases between the two germline ends. The CDR3 totals 16 residues.